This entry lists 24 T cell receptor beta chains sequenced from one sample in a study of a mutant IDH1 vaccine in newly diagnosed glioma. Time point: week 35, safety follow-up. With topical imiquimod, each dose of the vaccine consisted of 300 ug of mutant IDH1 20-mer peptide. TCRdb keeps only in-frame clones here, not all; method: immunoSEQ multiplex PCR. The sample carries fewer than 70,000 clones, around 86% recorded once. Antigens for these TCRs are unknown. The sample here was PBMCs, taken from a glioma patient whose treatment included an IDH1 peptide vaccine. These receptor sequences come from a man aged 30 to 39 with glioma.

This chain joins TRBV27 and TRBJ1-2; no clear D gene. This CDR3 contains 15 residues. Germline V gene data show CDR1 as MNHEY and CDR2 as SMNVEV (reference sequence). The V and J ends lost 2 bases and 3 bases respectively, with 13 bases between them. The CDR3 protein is CASSLSSSGHYGYTF. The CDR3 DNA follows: TGTGCCAGCAGTTTAAGTTCGTCGGGCCACTATGGCTACACCTTC.

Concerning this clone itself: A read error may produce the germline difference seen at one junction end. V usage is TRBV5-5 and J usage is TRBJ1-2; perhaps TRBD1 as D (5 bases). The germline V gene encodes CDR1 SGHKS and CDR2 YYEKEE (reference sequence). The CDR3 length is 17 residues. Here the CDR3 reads CVSSYGTNNINYGWHTF. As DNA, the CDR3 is TGTGTCAGCAGCTACGGGACTAACAACATTAACTATGGCTGGCACACCTTC. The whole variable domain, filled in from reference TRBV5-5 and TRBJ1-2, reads DAGVTQSPTHLIKTRGQQVTLRCSPISGHKSVSWYQQVLGQGPQFIFQYYEKEERGRGNFPDRFSARQFPNYSSELNVNALLLGDSALYLCVSSYGTNNINYGWHTFGSGTRLTVV.

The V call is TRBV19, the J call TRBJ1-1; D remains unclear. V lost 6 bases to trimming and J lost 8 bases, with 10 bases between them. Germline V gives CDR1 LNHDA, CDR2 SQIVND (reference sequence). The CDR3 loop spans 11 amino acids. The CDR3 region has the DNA TGTGCCAGTAGCAGAAGGGAAGAAGCTTTCTTT. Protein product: CASSRREEAFF.

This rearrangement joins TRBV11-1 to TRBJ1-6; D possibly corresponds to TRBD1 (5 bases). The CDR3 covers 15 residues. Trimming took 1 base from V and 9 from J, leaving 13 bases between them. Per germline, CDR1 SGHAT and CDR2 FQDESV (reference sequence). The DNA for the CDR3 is TGTGCCAGCAGCTTAGAAGGGGCGGGTCGTTCACCCCTCCACTTT. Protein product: CASSLEGAGRSPLHF.

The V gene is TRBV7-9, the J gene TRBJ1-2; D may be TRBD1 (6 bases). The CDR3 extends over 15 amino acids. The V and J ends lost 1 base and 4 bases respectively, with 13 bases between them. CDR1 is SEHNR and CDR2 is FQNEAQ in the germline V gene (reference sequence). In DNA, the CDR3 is TGTGCCAGCAGCTTAGTAGGGGGATCCCCCTATGGCTACACCTTC. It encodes CASSLVGGSPYGYTF.

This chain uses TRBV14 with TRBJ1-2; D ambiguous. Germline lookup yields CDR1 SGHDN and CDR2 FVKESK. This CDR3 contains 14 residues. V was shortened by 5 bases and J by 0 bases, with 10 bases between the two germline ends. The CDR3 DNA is TGTGCCAGCAGCGTAGGCCTAGCTAACTATGGCTACACCTTC. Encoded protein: CASSVGLANYGYTF.

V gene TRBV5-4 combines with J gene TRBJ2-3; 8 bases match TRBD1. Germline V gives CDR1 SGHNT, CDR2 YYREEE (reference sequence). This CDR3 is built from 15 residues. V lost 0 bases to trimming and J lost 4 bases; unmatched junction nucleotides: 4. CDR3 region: CASSLVDRAADTQYF. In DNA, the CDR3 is TGTGCCAGCAGCTTGGTGGACAGGGCTGCAGATACGCAGTATTTT.

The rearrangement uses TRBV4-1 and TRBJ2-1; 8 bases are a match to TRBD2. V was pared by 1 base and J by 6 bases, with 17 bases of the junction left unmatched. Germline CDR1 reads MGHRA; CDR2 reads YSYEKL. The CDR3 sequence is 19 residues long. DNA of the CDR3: TGCGCCAGCAGCCAAGTAACGGGAGGGGTGGGAATCTTGTTCAATGAGCAGTTCTTC. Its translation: CASSQVTGGVGILFNEQFF.

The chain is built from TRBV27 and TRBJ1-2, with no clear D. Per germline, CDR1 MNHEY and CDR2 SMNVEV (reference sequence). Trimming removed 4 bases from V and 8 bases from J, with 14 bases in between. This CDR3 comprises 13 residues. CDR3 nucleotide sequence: TGTGCCAGCAGTTCCAGCCCGAGGTACGGCTACACCTTC. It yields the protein CASSSSPRYGYTF.

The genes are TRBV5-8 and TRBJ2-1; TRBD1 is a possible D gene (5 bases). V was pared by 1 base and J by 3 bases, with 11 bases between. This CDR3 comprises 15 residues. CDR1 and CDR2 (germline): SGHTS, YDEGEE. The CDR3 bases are TGTGCCAGCAGCTTGTGGGGCAATAGCTACAATGAGCAGTTCTTC. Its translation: CASSLWGNSYNEQFF. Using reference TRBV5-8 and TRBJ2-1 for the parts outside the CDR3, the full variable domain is EAGVTQSPTHLIKTRGQQATLRCSPISGHTSVYWYQQALGLGLQFLLWYDEGEERNRGNFPPRFSGRQFPNYSSELNVNALELEDSALYLCASSLWGNSYNEQFFGPGTRLTVL.

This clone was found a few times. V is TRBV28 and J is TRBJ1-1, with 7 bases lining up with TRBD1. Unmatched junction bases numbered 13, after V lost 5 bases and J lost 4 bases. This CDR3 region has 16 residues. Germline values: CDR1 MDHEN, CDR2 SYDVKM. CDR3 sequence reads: CASSRVDGQGGTEAFF. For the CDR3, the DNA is TGTGCCAGCAGTCGGGTCGACGGCCAGGGGGGCACTGAAGCTTTCTTT.

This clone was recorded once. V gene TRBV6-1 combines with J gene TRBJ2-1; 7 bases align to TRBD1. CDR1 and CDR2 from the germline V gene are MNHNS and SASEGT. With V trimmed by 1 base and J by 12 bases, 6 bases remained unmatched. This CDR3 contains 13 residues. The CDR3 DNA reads TGTGCCAGCAGTGAAGGACAGGGAGTGTGGCAGTTCTTC. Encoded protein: CASSEGQGVWQFF.

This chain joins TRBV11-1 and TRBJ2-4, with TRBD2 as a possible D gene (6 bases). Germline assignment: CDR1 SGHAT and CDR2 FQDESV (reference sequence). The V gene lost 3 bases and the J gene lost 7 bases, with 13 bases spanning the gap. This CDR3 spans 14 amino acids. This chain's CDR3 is CASSFGVTSNIQYF. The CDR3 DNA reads TGTGCCAGCAGCTTCGGTGTGACTAGTAACATTCAGTACTTC.

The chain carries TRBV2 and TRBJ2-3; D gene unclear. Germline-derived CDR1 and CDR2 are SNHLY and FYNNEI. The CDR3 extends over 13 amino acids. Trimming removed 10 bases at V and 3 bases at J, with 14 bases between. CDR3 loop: CATSITWTDTQYF. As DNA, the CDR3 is TGTGCCACCTCAATAACATGGACAGATACGCAGTATTTT.

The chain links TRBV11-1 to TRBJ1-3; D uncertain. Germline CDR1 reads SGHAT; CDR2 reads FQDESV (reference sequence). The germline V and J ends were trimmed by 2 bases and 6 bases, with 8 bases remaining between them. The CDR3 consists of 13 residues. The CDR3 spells CASSLSPANTIYF. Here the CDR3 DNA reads TGTGCCAGCAGCTTATCCCCGGCAAACACCATATATTTT.

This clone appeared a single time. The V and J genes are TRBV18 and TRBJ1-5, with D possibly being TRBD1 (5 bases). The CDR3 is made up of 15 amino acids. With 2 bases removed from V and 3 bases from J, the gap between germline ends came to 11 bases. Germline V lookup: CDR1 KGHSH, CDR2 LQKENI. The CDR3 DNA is TGTGCCAGCTCACCAATCGGGGACCCCAATCAGCCCCAGCATTTT. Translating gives CASSPIGDPNQPQHF.

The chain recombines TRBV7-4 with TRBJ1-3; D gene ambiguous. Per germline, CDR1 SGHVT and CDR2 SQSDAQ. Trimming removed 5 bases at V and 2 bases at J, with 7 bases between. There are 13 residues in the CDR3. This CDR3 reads CASSPKTGNTIYF. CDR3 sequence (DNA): TGTGCCAGCAGCCCGAAGACTGGAAACACCATATATTTT.

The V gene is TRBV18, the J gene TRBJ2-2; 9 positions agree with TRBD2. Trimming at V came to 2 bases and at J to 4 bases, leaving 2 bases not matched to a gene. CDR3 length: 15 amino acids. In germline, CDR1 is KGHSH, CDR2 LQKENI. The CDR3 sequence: CASSPGTSSTGELFF. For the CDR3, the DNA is TGTGCCAGCTCACCAGGGACTAGCTCCACCGGGGAGCTGTTTTTT.

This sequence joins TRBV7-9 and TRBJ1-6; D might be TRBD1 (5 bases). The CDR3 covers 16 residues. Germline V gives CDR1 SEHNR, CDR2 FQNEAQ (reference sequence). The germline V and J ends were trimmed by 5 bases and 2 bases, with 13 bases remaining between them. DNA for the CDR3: TGTGCCAGCAGCCCCCCGGGGGGTACCTATAATTCACCCCTCCACTTT. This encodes CASSPPGGTYNSPLHF.

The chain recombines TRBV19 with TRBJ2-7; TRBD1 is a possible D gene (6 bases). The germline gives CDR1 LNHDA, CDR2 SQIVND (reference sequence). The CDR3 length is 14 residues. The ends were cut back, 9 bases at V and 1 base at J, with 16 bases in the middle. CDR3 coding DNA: TGTGCCAGCCGAGGACAGATCTCATCCTACGAGCAGTACTTC. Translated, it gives CASRGQISSYEQYF.

CDR3 residues: CASSQDPGLNTEAFF. The CDR3 nucleotides are TGCGCCAGCAGCCAAGATCCGGGATTGAACACTGAAGCTTTCTTT. This rearrangement joins TRBV4-1 to TRBJ1-1; D not certain. Trimming took 0 bases from V and 0 from J, leaving 8 bases between them. Germline CDR1 is MGHRA and CDR2 is YSYEKL. There are 15 residues in the CDR3.

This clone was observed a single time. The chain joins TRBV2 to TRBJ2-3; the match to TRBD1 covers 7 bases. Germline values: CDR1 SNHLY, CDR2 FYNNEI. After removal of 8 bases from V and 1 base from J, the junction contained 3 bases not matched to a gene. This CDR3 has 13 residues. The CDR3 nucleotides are TGTGCCAGCCGGGACAGTGGCACAGATACGCAGTATTTT. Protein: CASRDSGTDTQYF.

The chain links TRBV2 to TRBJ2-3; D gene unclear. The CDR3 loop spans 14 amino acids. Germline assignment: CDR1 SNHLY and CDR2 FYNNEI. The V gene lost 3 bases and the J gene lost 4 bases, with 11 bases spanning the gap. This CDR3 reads CASSDERVPDTQYF. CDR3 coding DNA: TGTGCCAGCAGTGATGAAAGGGTCCCAGATACGCAGTATTTT. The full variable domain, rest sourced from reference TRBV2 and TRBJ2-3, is EPEVTQTPSHQVTQMGQEVILRCVPISNHLYFYWYRQILGQKVEFLVSFYNNEISEKSEIFDDQFSVERPDGSNFTLKIRSTKLEDSAMYFCASSDERVPDTQYFGPGTRLTVL.

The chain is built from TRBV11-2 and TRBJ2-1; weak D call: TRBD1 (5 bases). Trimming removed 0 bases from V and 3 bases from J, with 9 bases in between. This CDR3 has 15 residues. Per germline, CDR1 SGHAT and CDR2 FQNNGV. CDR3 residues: CASSLERTSYNEQFF. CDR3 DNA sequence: TGTGCCAGCAGCTTAGAACGGACAAGCTACAATGAGCAGTTCTTC.